This TCR beta chain was sequenced in a study of T cell responses to AZD1222 COVID-19 vaccine. Study-level points and caveats: There were mostly white British donors and more females than males, and clonal diversity was possibly underestimated. Recipients of two AZD1222 doses showed rising Spike-specific TCR breadth and depth. Repertoires were collected only later (after the peak T cell response had occurred).

With regard to this clone: Antigen: not known.

TCRdb's copy holds only in-frame clones and misses some; the assay was immunoSEQ multiplex PCR. The table lists about 140,000 clones, about 80% of them singletons. The TCR was taken from an adult in good health. Sequenced here: peripheral blood, sampled on day 0 of AZD1222 vaccination.

The CDR3 protein is CASRNRAEGNEQFF. CDR3 DNA sequence: TGTGCCAGTCGAAACAGGGCCGAGGGCAATGAGCAGTTCTTC. J is TRBJ2-1 and V is TRBV19; D might be TRBD1 (6 bases). The V and J ends lost 8 bases and 6 bases respectively, with 17 bases between them. Per germline, CDR1 LNHDA and CDR2 SQIVND (reference sequence). This CDR3 is built from 14 residues.